Listed below are T cell receptor beta chains from one sample, sequenced in a study. TCRdb ran MiXCR on the 5' RACE reads and lists one entry per CDR3 protein. The sample holds 8,900 or so distinct CDR3 sequences, approximately 67% seen once. Input material: tumor-infiltrating naive CD4+ T cells sorted from the breast tumor. The receptors shown here come from a female donor with breast cancer. CDR3s include the opening cysteine and the closing phenylalanine or tryptophan. D genes are given only for firm matches. Rows may omit the clone size; those that give it use once, few, many or a size class.

J gene: TRBJ2-2
V gene: TRBV7-2
CDR3 length: 15
D gene: -
clone size: medium-sized
CDR3 DNA: TGTGCCAGCAGCTGGGGACGGCCAGACACCGGGGAGCTGTTTTTT
CDR3 protein: CASSWGRPDTGELFF

J gene: TRBJ2-1
V gene: TRBV29-1
CDR3 length: 12
D gene: TRBD2
clone size: -
CDR3 DNA: TGCAGCGCGCGATCTAGCGGGCCAGGAGCGTTCTTC
CDR3 protein: CSARSSGPGAFF

J gene: TRBJ1-1
V gene: TRBV2
CDR3 length: 17
D gene: -
clone size: -
CDR3 DNA: TGTGCCAGCAGTGAAGTGACCCGGACCGGGAGGGGGACTGAAGCTTTCTTT
CDR3 protein: CASSEVTRTGRGTEAFF

J gene: TRBJ2-3
V gene: TRBV24-1
CDR3 length: 13
D gene: -
clone size: -
CDR3 DNA: -
CDR3 protein: CATSVPHTDTQYF

J gene: TRBJ2-1
V gene: TRBV20-1
CDR3 length: 14
D gene: TRBD2
clone size: -
CDR3 DNA: TGCAGTGCTAGAGAGCCTAGCGGAAACAATGAGCAGTTCTTC
CDR3 protein: CSAREPSGNNEQFF

J gene: TRBJ2-5
V gene: TRBV5-1
CDR3 length: 16
D gene: -
clone size: -
CDR3 DNA: TGCGCCAGCAGCTTGGTGGGAGACAAGTACCAAGAGACCCAGTACTTC
CDR3 protein: CASSLVGDKYQETQYF

J gene: TRBJ2-1
V gene: TRBV4-1
CDR3 length: 15
D gene: -
clone size: -
CDR3 DNA: TGCGCCAGCAGCCGGTGGAGGGGCCAGGTGAATGAGCAGTTCTTC
CDR3 protein: CASSRWRGQVNEQFF

J gene: TRBJ2-1
V gene: TRBV28
CDR3 length: 15
D gene: TRBD2
clone size: -
CDR3 DNA: TGTGCCAGCAGGTTAGCGGGATCGGGGAGCAATGAGCAGTTCTTC
CDR3 protein: CASRLAGSGSNEQFF

J gene: TRBJ2-7
V gene: TRBV20-1
CDR3 length: 13
D gene: TRBD1
clone size: few
CDR3 DNA: TGCAGTGCTCCGCGGGACAGGGGCTACGAGCAGTACTTC
CDR3 protein: CSAPRDRGYEQYF

J gene: TRBJ2-7
V gene: TRBV11-2
CDR3 length: 15
D gene: TRBD1
clone size: once
CDR3 DNA: TGTGCCAGCAGAAATCCTCGGGACAGCCCCTACGAGCAGTACTTC
CDR3 protein: CASRNPRDSPYEQYF

J gene: TRBJ2-2
V gene: TRBV4-1
CDR3 length: 16
D gene: TRBD2
clone size: few
CDR3 DNA: TGCGCCAGCAGCCAAGATGAGGGGAGGGGTACCGGGGAGCTGTTTTTT
CDR3 protein: CASSQDEGRGTGELFF

J gene: TRBJ2-7
V gene: TRBV6-5
CDR3 length: 13
D gene: -
clone size: -
CDR3 DNA: TGTGCCAGCAGTTACCTTCGGGGGCACGAGCAGTACTTC
CDR3 protein: CASSYLRGHEQYF

J gene: TRBJ2-7
V gene: TRBV20-1
CDR3 length: 13
D gene: -
clone size: few
CDR3 DNA: TGCAGTGCTAGAGACGGCGGAACCTACGAGCAGTACTTC
CDR3 protein: CSARDGGTYEQYF

J gene: TRBJ2-5
V gene: TRBV18
CDR3 length: 15
D gene: TRBD1
clone size: -
CDR3 DNA: TGTGCCAGCTCACCTGACGCAGGGGGCGACGAGACCCAGTACTTC
CDR3 protein: CASSPDAGGDETQYF

J gene: TRBJ2-1
V gene: TRBV10-1
CDR3 length: 14
D gene: -
clone size: -
CDR3 DNA: TGCGCCAGCAGTGAGTCGAGAGCAGCGGTGGAGCAGTTCTTC
CDR3 protein: CASSESRAAVEQFF

J gene: TRBJ2-7
V gene: TRBV12-2
CDR3 length: 15
D gene: -
clone size: -
CDR3 DNA: TGTGCAAGTCGCTTCGGAACAGGCGGTTCCTACGAGCAGTACTTC
CDR3 protein: CASRFGTGGSYEQYF

J gene: TRBJ1-5
V gene: TRBV20-1
CDR3 length: 16
D gene: TRBD1
clone size: -
CDR3 DNA: TGCAGTGCTGACAAATTGACAGGGGATAGCAATCAGCCCCAGCATTTT
CDR3 protein: CSADKLTGDSNQPQHF